This T cell receptor beta chain was recorded in a study of T cells in narcolepsy. Across the whole study: Donors had narcolepsy type 1 or type 2, or were healthy controls.

The sample holds one count of this clone. Its antigen is currently unknown. Findings of the study overall: Reportedly, autoreactive clonotypes were serially detected in patients' blood but not controls'.

CDR1 and CDR2 (germline): SGHRS, YFSETQ. The CDR3 extends over 11 amino acids. V was clipped by 0 bases and J by 7 bases, with 4 bases between them. Data came from immunoSEQ multiplex PCR; TCRdb stores just in-frame clones and leaves some out. The sample yields tens of thousands of clones, over 75% seen once. Sequenced: CD45RA- memory CD4+ T cells from PBMCs. The chain has TRBV5-1 and TRBJ2-5; D call uncertain. The source of this sequence is a human donor with narcolepsy. CDR3 amino acids: CASSLEGTQYF. CDR3 bases: TGCGCCAGCAGCTTGGAGGGGACCCAGTACTTC.